The 27 T cell receptor beta chains in this list originate from one sample, sequenced in a study of CD8+ T cells in alopecia areata (dated by TCRdb to 2017 to 2018). The library was built by means of the immunoSEQ multiplex PCR assay. To provide template for TCR sequencing, every sample had RNA extracted and reverse transcribed into cDNA. TCRdb mirrors the immuneACCESS table, restricted to in-frame sequences. Some clones are absent from its copies; in checked studies, under half trace to an unresolved V gene, and the reason for the others is unknown. For this sample the table gives 110,000 to 150,000 clones, of which roughly 50% were detected only once. Clones ranked in the top ten supply around 15% of the sample. The sample's time point label is to be understood as: approximately 4 weeks on oral tofacitinib. The treatment or condition label for this specimen denotes: oral pan-JAK inhibitor, 5-10 mg twice daily.

Sample: CD8+ T cells sorted from blood, taken at week 4, from a patient treated with tofacitinib. The receptors here all came from a human donor with alopecia areata.

Only a few counts were recorded for this clone. The chain is built from TRBV29-1 and TRBJ2-7; no firm D call. Germline values: CDR1 SQVTM, CDR2 ANQGSEA. With 4 bases removed from V and 3 bases from J, the gap between germline ends came to 7 bases. This CDR3 spans 11 amino acids. The CDR3 DNA reads TGCAGCGTTGTAGAGCGCTACGAGCAGTACTTC. Encoded protein: CSVVERYEQYF.

This clone was observed a handful of times. The chain uses TRBV27 and TRBJ1-2; possibly TRBD1 for D (6 bases). Germline V CDR1 and CDR2: MNHEY, SMNVEV (reference sequence). Trimming removed 8 bases at V and 4 bases at J, with 14 bases between. This CDR3 has 13 amino acids. The CDR3 protein is CASSPGGGYGYTF. CDR3 nucleotides: TGTGCCAGCTCGCCGGGGGGCGGCTATGGCTACACCTTC.

There are a few counts of this clone. The chain carries TRBV7-9 and TRBJ2-3; D is undetermined. V shed 9 bases and J shed 0 bases, with 7 bases lying between them. From germline, CDR1 is SEHNR and CDR2 FQNEAQ (reference sequence). The CDR3 totals 12 residues. CDR3 DNA sequence: TGTGCCAGTGTTACTAGCACAGATACGCAGTATTTT. This translates into CASVTSTDTQYF.

The count of this clone is one. This rearrangement joins TRBV29-1 to TRBJ1-2, with D hard to call. Germline V lookup: CDR1 SQVTM, CDR2 ANQGSEA. The CDR3 totals 13 residues. V dropped 7 bases and J dropped 3 bases, with 15 bases sitting between them. The CDR3 sequence is CSAAEGTHYGYTF. CDR3 sequence (DNA): TGCAGCGCCGCGGAGGGCACCCACTATGGCTACACCTTC.

V and J are TRBV5-4 and TRBJ2-1, with D perhaps assigned TRBD1 or TRBD2 (5 bases each). The CDR3 contains 14 residues. Germline CDR1 SGHNT, CDR2 YYREEE (reference sequence). V lost 3 bases and J lost 5, with 12 bases in between. CDR3 DNA: TGTGCCAGCAGCTCGTGGGACCTAGACAATGAGCAGTTCTTC. This encodes CASSSWDLDNEQFF.

V gene TRBV29-1 combines with J gene TRBJ2-1, with 8 nucleotides matching TRBD2. The V gene's germline CDR1 is SQVTM and CDR2 ANQGSEA. Losses at the gene ends were 0 bases for V and 4 bases for J; bases not matched to a gene: 5. CDR3 size: 15 residues. In DNA, the CDR3 is TGCAGCGTTGAAGATAGCATAGCGGGGTACAATGAGCAGTTCTTC. Translated, it gives CSVEDSIAGYNEQFF.

The chain uses TRBV5-1 and TRBJ2-7, with 9 bases that match TRBD1. CDR3 length: 15 amino acids. The V and J ends lost 3 bases and 7 bases, in that order; junction bases with no gene match: 11. The germline CDR1 and CDR2 sequences are SGHRS and YFSETQ. The CDR3 here is CASSWMTGGSGEQYF. The DNA of the CDR3 is TGCGCCAGCAGCTGGATGACAGGGGGGTCTGGTGAGCAGTACTTC.

This clone was seen only a few times. V and J are TRBV7-9 and TRBJ2-1; 7 bases match TRBD2. Germline values: CDR1 SEHNR, CDR2 FQNEAQ (reference sequence). The trim removed 5 bases at V and 6 bases at J, leaving 7 bases unmatched. This CDR3 contains 14 residues. The CDR3 DNA reads as TGTGCCAGCAGCCCAGGGTGGACTAGCAATGAGCAGTTCTTC. Translation gives CASSPGWTSNEQFF.

The chain links TRBV27 to TRBJ2-1; TRBD2 matches at 9 bases. The germline gives CDR1 MNHEY, CDR2 SMNVEV (reference sequence). The CDR3 extends over 17 amino acids. Trimming removed 0 bases from V and 4 bases from J; junction bases left unmatched: 7. The CDR3 nucleotides are TGTGCCAGCAGTTTATCCCTTTCTAGCGGGGCATACAATGAGCAGTTCTTC. Its translation is CASSLSLSSGAYNEQFF.

This clone is termed medium-sized. The CDR3 sequence is CASSQEPGINQPQHF. The CDR3 region has the DNA TGTGCCAGCAGCCAAGAGCCAGGGATCAATCAGCCCCAGCATTTT. The chain has TRBV4-2 and TRBJ1-5; D may be TRBD1 (5 bases). Germline V CDR1 and CDR2: LGHNA, YNFKEQ. The CDR3 is 15 residues long. Trimming removed 0 bases at V and 3 bases at J, with 9 bases between.

V usage is TRBV15 and J usage is TRBJ2-3; 9 bases are a match to TRBD2. V shed 6 bases, J shed 2 bases, and the junction held 9 bases outside the gene matches. The CDR3 spans 16 residues. In germline, CDR1 is LNHNV, CDR2 YYDKDF (reference sequence). CDR3 sequence: CATRTSSGDTTDTQYF. CDR3 sequence (DNA): TGTGCCACCAGGACCTCTAGCGGGGATACCACAGATACGCAGTATTTT.

The rearrangement joins TRBV27 to TRBJ2-2, with TRBD1 matching over 9 bases. V was clipped by 7 bases and J by 8 bases; unmatched bases: 8. The CDR3 length is 14 residues. Germline CDR1 reads MNHEY; CDR2 reads SMNVEV (reference sequence). The CDR3 nucleotides are TGTGCCAGCACCCTACAGGGGGCGGATGGGGAGCTGTTTTTT. Its protein product is CASTLQGADGELFF.

CDR3 DNA sequence: TGTGCCAGCAGTGGTTATATAGGGCCCAAAGACAATGAGCAGTTCTTC. This codes for CASSGYIGPKDNEQFF. This chain uses TRBV25-1 with TRBJ2-1; D not resolved. CDR1 and CDR2 from the germline V gene are MGHDK and SYGVNS. This CDR3 has 16 amino acids. Trimming took off 4 bases at V and 5 bases at J, with 18 bases between the two ends.

This clone was recorded a few times. The chain links TRBV5-1 to TRBJ1-1, with D tentatively TRBD1 (5 bases). Germline CDR1 SGHRS, CDR2 YFSETQ. Trimming removed 4 bases at V and 6 bases at J, with 10 bases between. The CDR3 is made up of 12 amino acids. This chain's CDR3 is CASSPDSPEAFF. The CDR3 DNA reads as TGCGCCAGCAGCCCAGACAGTCCTGAAGCTTTCTTT.

This clone turned up a few times. At one of its ends the junction is not consistent with the germline gene, which may arise from a read error. The chain is built from TRBV7-9 and TRBJ2-2; D may match TRBD1 or TRBD2 (6 bases each). The CDR3 covers 15 residues. Looked up from germline, CDR1 is SEHNR and CDR2 is FQNEAQ (reference sequence). This CDR3 reads CASTLPGAGTGELFF. For the CDR3, the DNA is TGTGCCAGCACCTTACCGGGGGCAGGCACCGGGGAGCTGTTTTTT.

The chain combines TRBV6-5 with TRBJ2-5; 7 nucleotides align to TRBD1. V shed 5 bases, J shed 3 bases, and the junction held 9 bases outside the gene matches. The germline gives CDR1 MNHEY, CDR2 SVGAGI. The CDR3 is 15 residues long. CDR3 amino acids: CASSTGQAPEETQYF. CDR3 bases: TGTGCCAGCAGTACCGGACAGGCCCCCGAAGAGACCCAGTACTTC.

This clone occurred a few times. The chain joins TRBV5-1 to TRBJ2-1; 9 nucleotides match TRBD2. Looked up from germline, CDR1 is SGHRS and CDR2 is YFSETQ. This CDR3 contains 17 residues. J gave up 0 bases and V 0 bases, and 4 bases lay outside the gene matches. The CDR3 DNA is TGCGCCAGCAGCTTGGGCTTGCGGGGGGGCTCCTACAATGAGCAGTTCTTC. Its protein product is CASSLGLRGGSYNEQFF.

The chain is built from TRBV7-8 and TRBJ1-5, with 9 bases that match TRBD1. Trimming at V came to 4 bases and at J to 7 bases, leaving 8 bases not matched to a gene. Germline V CDR1 and CDR2: SGHVS, FQNEAQ. The CDR3 spans 15 residues. The CDR3 coding sequence is TGTGCCAGCAGCTCATACAGGGGGCAATACCAGCCCCAGCATTTT. Encoded protein: CASSSYRGQYQPQHF.

The chain carries TRBV5-1 and TRBJ2-7, with a tentative D call TRBD1 (6 bases). Deletions cut 3 bases from V and 1 base from J, with 11 bases between. CDR3 length equals 14 residues. Germline values: CDR1 SGHRS, CDR2 YFSETQ. The CDR3 DNA follows: TGCGCCAGCAGCTCCAGGGGCAGTTCCTACGAGCAGTACTTC. As protein: CASSSRGSSYEQYF.

The sample holds one count of this clone. CDR3 DNA sequence: TGTGCCAGCAGTGGGGGACACTCTGGGGCCAACGTCCTGACTTTC. It specifies CASSGGHSGANVLTF. The chain links TRBV6-1 to TRBJ2-6; TRBD1 might be the D (6 bases). V lost 4 bases and J lost 0, with 7 bases in between. CDR3 length: 15 residues. In germline, CDR1 is MNHNS, CDR2 SASEGT.

Of note for this clone: This sample includes further DNA sequences coding for the same CDR3. The chain links TRBV30 to TRBJ2-7; tentatively, D is TRBD1 (5 bases). The germline gives CDR1 GTSNPN, CDR2 SVGIG (reference sequence). The CDR3 length is 12 residues. V lost 0 bases, J lost 5 bases, and 8 bases lay in between. CDR3 in amino acids: CAWSVQGDEQYF. CDR3 DNA sequence: TGTGCCTGGAGTGTCCAAGGGGACGAGCAGTACTTC.

This clone was detected only once. This chain links TRBV7-9 with TRBJ2-1, with a possible D match to TRBD1 (5 bases). The CDR3 has 13 amino acids. V was trimmed by 1 base and J by 5 bases, leaving 6 bases between them. Per germline, CDR1 SEHNR and CDR2 FQNEAQ (reference sequence). DNA of the CDR3: TGTGCCAGCAGCTTAGACAGGCACAATGAGCAGTTCTTC. As protein: CASSLDRHNEQFF.

This sequence joins TRBV7-8 and TRBJ2-7, with TRBD1 matching over 7 bases. V trimming: 3 bases; J trimming: 5 bases; junction bases outside the gene matches: 7. Germline CDR1 and CDR2: SGHVS and FQNEAQ. This CDR3 has 14 residues. CDR3 sequence: CASSFRGSIDEQYF. The CDR3 coding sequence is TGTGCCAGCAGCTTCAGGGGGAGTATCGACGAGCAGTACTTC. The whole variable domain, remainder taken from reference TRBV7-8 and TRBJ2-7, is GAGVSQSPRYKVAKRGQDVALRCDPISGHVSLFWYQQALGQGPEFLTYFQNEAQLDKSGLPSDRFFAERPEGSVSTLKIQRTQQEDSAVYLCASSFRGSIDEQYFGPGTRLTVT.

This clone was counted only a few times. J is TRBJ2-5 and V is TRBV5-4; D possibly matches TRBD1 or TRBD2 (5 bases each). The CDR3 loop spans 11 amino acids. Germline V gene data show CDR1 as SGHNT and CDR2 as YYREEE (reference sequence). The V gene lost 4 bases and the J gene lost 6 bases, with 7 bases spanning the gap. The CDR3, as DNA: TGTGCCAGCAGCGAGGGGAAGACCCAGTACTTC. This codes for CASSEGKTQYF.

V and J are TRBV4-3 and TRBJ2-1; 8 bases align to TRBD1. The CDR3 length is 17 residues. Germline assignment: CDR1 LGHNA and CDR2 YSLEER. The V gene end was trimmed by 0 bases and the J gene end by 4 bases; junction bases not matched to a gene: 8. CDR3 sequence reads: CASSQDLGDRTYNEQFF. CDR3 coding DNA: TGCGCCAGCAGCCAAGACCTTGGGGACAGGACTTACAATGAGCAGTTCTTC.

J is TRBJ1-5 and V is TRBV25-1; D gene uncertain. Germline CDR1 reads MGHDK; CDR2 reads SYGVNS. Trimming removed 5 bases from V and 0 bases from J, with 8 bases in between. The CDR3 totals 14 residues. The CDR3 sequence: CASSSVYSNQPQHF. CDR3 DNA sequence: TGTGCCAGCAGTTCGGTTTATAGCAATCAGCCCCAGCATTTT.

In this sample, this clone turned up many times. This chain connects TRBV6-4 to TRBJ2-3, with TRBD2 matching 14 bases. V was clipped by 4 bases and J by 4 bases; unmatched bases: 1. This CDR3 is 15 amino acids long. Germline V lookup: CDR1 MRHNA, CDR2 SNTAGT. The CDR3 region is CASSATSGGADTQYF. The CDR3 DNA reads as TGTGCCAGCAGTGCGACTAGCGGGGGGGCAGATACGCAGTATTTT.